This T cell receptor beta chain derives from a study of T cell responses to AZD1222 COVID-19 vaccine. Notes on the study in general: Most donors were white British, females outnumbered males, and clonal diversity was possibly underestimated. Spike-specific TCRs gained breadth and depth after people received two AZD1222 doses.

Generated by immunoSEQ multiplex PCR, the TCRdb table keeps only in-frame clones and is missing some. The sample carries under 250,000 clones, 85% to 95% recorded once. The length of the CDR3 is 15 residues. Germline CDR1 is SGHAT and CDR2 is FQNNGV. Trimming took off 5 bases at V and 10 bases at J, with 18 bases between the two ends. Worth noting for this clone: What it binds is unknown.

The source of this sequence is an adult in good health. This chain uses TRBV11-2 with TRBJ1-6; possibly TRBD1 for D (5 bases). Sequenced here: peripheral blood, sampled on day 0 of MenACWY control vaccination. Written as DNA, the CDR3 is TGTGCCAGCAGCCCCACGTACGGGGCTGGATCACCCCTCCACTTT. Amino acids: CASSPTYGAGSPLHF. Full variable domain (rest looked up from reference TRBV11-2 and TRBJ1-6): EAGVAQSPRYKIIEKRQSVAFWCNPISGHATLYWYQQILGQGPKLLIQFQNNGVVDDSQLPKDRFSAERLKGVDSTLKIQPAKLEDSAVYLCASSPTYGAGSPLHFGNGTRLTVT.